These 7 T cell receptor beta chains came from one sample sequenced in a study of blood T cell repertoires in COVID-19. The data were produced by immunoSEQ multiplex PCR, yet TCRdb's version contains in-frame clones alone and is incomplete. This repertoire shows roughly 100,000 clones, around 79% found once; its top ten account for roughly 10%. Specimen: peripheral blood. The receptors stem from a woman of 80 years or more with acute or convalescent COVID-19.

The chain has TRBV6-2 or TRBV6-3 and TRBJ1-5, with a weak D call TRBD1 (6 bases). The CDR3 has 17 amino acids. The V gene's germline CDR1 is MNHEY and CDR2 SVGEGT. V was trimmed by 0 bases and J by 0 bases, leaving 12 bases between them. The CDR3: CASSYSGQSYSNQPQHF. Written as DNA, the CDR3 is TGTGCCAGCAGTTACTCCGGACAGTCTTATAGCAATCAGCCCCAGCATTTT.

The genes are TRBV3-1 (or the pseudogene TRBV3-2) and TRBJ2-2; 7 nucleotides match TRBD2. Unmatched junction bases numbered 17, after V lost 0 bases and J lost 4 bases. The CDR3 contains 20 residues. The V gene's germline CDR1 is LGHDT and CDR2 YNNKEL (reference sequence). CDR3: CASSQDPISGLATFTGELFF. The DNA of the CDR3 is TGTGCCAGCAGCCAAGATCCCATTAGCGGGCTAGCGACGTTCACCGGGGAGCTGTTTTTT.

This chain joins TRBV11-2 and TRBJ2-3, with 10 nucleotides matching TRBD2. The CDR3 has 17 amino acids. V dropped 1 base and J dropped 2; count of bases not matched to a gene: 6. The germline gives CDR1 SGHAT, CDR2 FQNNGV. The CDR3 DNA reads as TGTGCCAGCAGCTTAGTCCTTCTAGCGGGGGCCACAGATACGCAGTATTTT. It yields the protein CASSLVLLAGATDTQYF.

CDR3 coding DNA: TGTGCCAGCAGCGCGACACTAGCGGGAGCGCGCACAGATACGCAGTATTTT. It yields the protein CASSATLAGARTDTQYF. The rearrangement links TRBV13 to TRBJ2-3; TRBD2 matches at 11 bases. This CDR3 has 17 amino acids. J was trimmed by 1 base and V by 5 bases; bases with no gene match: 8. The V gene's germline CDR1 is PRHDT and CDR2 FYEKMQ (reference sequence).

V and J are TRBV6-2 or TRBV6-3 and TRBJ1-1, with unresolved D. The V and J ends lost 3 bases and 0 bases respectively, with 5 bases between them. CDR3 length: 13 residues. Per the germline V gene, CDR1 is MNHEY and CDR2 is SVGEGT. The CDR3 nucleotides are TGTGCCAGCAGTTATATAGTGAACACTGAAGCTTTCTTT. Translation gives CASSYIVNTEAFF.

As concerns this clone: A read error may produce the germline difference seen at one junction end. This chain joins TRBV7-7 and TRBJ1-3; 7 positions agree with TRBD1. Germline CDR1 is SSHAT and CDR2 is FNYEAQ (reference sequence). The CDR3 length is 16 residues. Here the CDR3 reads CASSLDRDASGNTIYF. Here the CDR3 DNA reads TGTGCTAGCAGCTTAGACAGGGACGCCTCTGGAAACACCATATATTTT.

This rearrangement joins TRBV28 to TRBJ1-3, with a tentative D call TRBD1 (5 bases). V lost 6 bases, J lost 4 bases, and 19 bases lay in between. CDR1 is MDHEN and CDR2 is SYDVKM in the germline V gene. The CDR3 extends over 16 amino acids. CDR3 loop: CASRGADRPTGNTIYF. As DNA, the CDR3 is TGTGCCAGCAGAGGGGCCGACCGACCCACAGGAAACACCATATATTTT.